The subject of this entry is one TCR beta chain. Its specificity is unknown. Antigen-specific CD4+ T cells were expanded (with viral peptide pools) by the ViraFEST assay ahead of sequencing. Cultured cells yielded isolated CD4+ T cells after 10 days. Two doses of either BNT162b2 or mRNA-1273 were given to each participant. The culture medium for over 1.5 million PBMC per well included roughly 9.2 IU/ml IL-2 and around 9.9 ug/ml peptides. Half-medium exchanges with IL-2 medium took place on days 3 and 7. Produced via immunoSEQ multiplex PCR; TCRdb's table is partial and in-frame only. The data contain some 25,000 clones, roughly 80% of them seen just once; the ten biggest clones take up approximately 7.8%. This record comes from a study of vaccination effects on CD4 cells after COVID-19. Trimming took 2 bases from V and 3 from J, leaving 7 bases between them. This CDR3 has 13 residues. Germline V CDR1 and CDR2: MNHNY, SVGAGI (reference sequence).

Study-wide results and caveats: Clones that were induced by infection or by vaccine showed marked contraction late after vaccination.

The sequenced sample was CD4+ T cells from PBMCs cultured with SARS-CoV-2 spike peptides, obtained after COVID-19 vaccination. The sequence derives from a human donor who received a COVID-19 vaccine. The chain recombines TRBV6-6 with TRBJ1-1; D uncertain. CDR3 loop: CASSYREDTEAFF. In DNA, the CDR3 is TGTGCCAGCAGTTACCGAGAGGACACTGAAGCTTTCTTT.